One T cell receptor beta chain is described in this entry. The same CDR3 arises from other DNA sequences in this sample as well. Patients in Seattle were enrolled during active infection, then followed longitudinally. This CDR3 has 14 amino acids. CDR1 is SGDLS, CDR2 YYNGEE, per germline. V lost 0 bases to trimming and J lost 7 bases; unmatched junction nucleotides: 2. Only in-frame clones appear in the TCRdb table, and some are missing; sequencing was by immunoSEQ multiplex PCR. Of approximately 300,000 clones in the sample, over 75% are singletons; the top ten hold roughly 7.3%. This sample was included in a study of blood T cell repertoires in COVID-19. Study context: Acute and convalescent COVID-19 specimens originated in the United States, Italy and Spain.

The V and J genes are TRBV9 and TRBJ2-7; TRBD2 agrees at 12 bases. Sequenced input: peripheral blood. The sequence was obtained from a woman in her twenties or thirties with COVID-19, enrolled during active disease. The CDR3 here is CASSVGLAGVEQYF. CDR3 coding DNA: TGTGCCAGCAGCGTAGGACTAGCGGGAGTTGAGCAGTACTTC.